This T cell receptor beta chain came from a study of CD8+CD57+ T cells in acquired aplastic anemia. Genomic DNA was employed as the template in profiling TCR beta VDJ and CDR3. From the reads, TCRdb called clonotypes with MiXCR, one entry per CDR3 protein. The sample consists of around 170,000 distinct CDR3 sequences, 48% of them appearing once. This clonotype was seen repeatedly, ten times or more. The CDR3 sequence is 13 residues long. Germline V lookup: CDR1 SQVTM, CDR2 ANQGSEA. V lost 4 bases to trimming and J lost 4 bases, with 13 bases between them. Patients selected for sequencing had displayed CD8+CD57+ cell expansion by flow cytometry. The diagnosis in all patients was severe acquired aplastic anemia.

The chain carries TRBV29-1 and TRBJ1-2; possibly TRBD1 for D (6 bases). Material: sorted CD4+, CD8+, or CD8+CD57+ T cells (not recorded which) from PBMCs. The clonotype comes from a human donor with aplastic anemia. The CDR3 DNA reads TGCAGCGTTGGGGGGGGGGCTGGCTATGGCTACACCTTC. Translation gives CSVGGGAGYGYTF.